What follows are 21 T cell receptor beta chains derived from one specimen sequenced in a study of molecular identifiers for immune sequencing clone quantification. TCRdb itself ran the PCR reads through MiXCR, one entry per CDR3 protein. This table has 40,000 to 45,000 distinct CDR3 sequences, about 19% appearing once. The source material was naive CD8+ T cells from blood, with Jurkat cell RNA spiked in. Stated subset: FACS-sorted CD8+CD4-CCR7+CD45RA+ naive T cells. These TCRs come from a human donor in good health. Some libraries in this study had Jurkat cell RNA spiked in.

This clonotype was recorded at least ten times. The chain carries TRBV7-2 and TRBJ2-3; tentative D call: TRBD2 (5 bases). The CDR3 sequence is 15 residues long. The V gene lost 11 bases and the J gene lost 10 bases, with 28 bases spanning the gap. Per germline, CDR1 SGHTA and CDR2 FQGNSA. The CDR3 nucleotides read TGTGCCGACCACTCATTGGACTTCGCATTTGAGGCGCAGTATTTT. This sequence encodes CADHSLDFAFEAQYF. The full variable domain, its missing parts supplied by reference TRBV7-2 and TRBJ2-3, is GAGVSQSPSNKVTEKGKDVELRCDPISGHTALYWYRQSLGQGLEFLIYFQGNSAPDKSGLPSDRFSAERTGGSVSTLTIQRTQQEDSAVYLCADHSLDFAFEAQYFGPGTRLTVL.

The table lists this clonotype with many counts. The rearrangement uses TRBV7-9 and TRBJ2-3; D is ambiguous. The CDR3 runs 12 residues. Looked up from germline, CDR1 is SEHNR and CDR2 is FQNEAQ (reference sequence). Trimming took off 2 bases at V and 4 bases at J, with 4 bases between the two ends. The CDR3 loop reads CASSLFSDTQYF. For the CDR3, the DNA is TGTGCCAGCAGCTTATTCTCAGATACGCAGTATTTT.

This clonotype was seen ten or more times. V gene TRBV6-5 combines with J gene TRBJ2-2, with 7 bases fitting TRBD1. Germline values: CDR1 MNHEY, CDR2 SVGAGI. CDR3 length equals 16 residues. The J segment lost 2 bases and the V segment lost 7 bases, leaving 10 bases of the junction unmatched. The CDR3 nucleotides are TGTGCCAGCATCCCAGGACAGGCGATCAACACCGGGGAGCTGTTTTTT. Amino acid sequence: CASIPGQAINTGELFF.

This clonotype was picked up many times. The chain couples TRBV19 to TRBJ2-7, with TRBD1 matching over 8 bases. Germline loops: CDR1 LNHDA, CDR2 SQIVND (reference sequence). The CDR3 runs 12 residues. Unmatched junction bases numbered 3, after V lost 9 bases and J lost 2 bases. The CDR3 loop is CASGQGPYEQYF. In nucleotides, the CDR3 is TGTGCCAGCGGACAGGGCCCCTACGAGCAGTACTTC.

The rearrangement links TRBV29-1 to TRBJ2-7, with 9 bases lining up with TRBD2. The CDR3 contains 14 residues. The germline V gene has CDR1 SQVTM and CDR2 ANQGSEA. After removal of 6 bases from V and 3 bases from J, the junction contained 9 bases not matched to a gene. The DNA for the CDR3 is TGCAGCGTGACTATAGCGGGAGAATTCTACGAGCAGTACTTC. Its protein product is CSVTIAGEFYEQYF.

At least ten counts were recorded for this clonotype. The J gene is TRBJ2-2, the V gene TRBV15; possible D gene TRBD2, 6 bases. V was shortened by 0 bases and J by 5 bases, with 7 bases between the two germline ends. The germline gives CDR1 LNHNV, CDR2 YYDKDF (reference sequence). The CDR3 spans 14 residues. In DNA form, the CDR3 reads TGTGCCACCAGCAGAGACGCGGGGACCGGGGAGCTGTTTTTT. Translating it yields CATSRDAGTGELFF. The complete variable domain, with remaining parts taken from reference TRBV15 and TRBJ2-2, reads DAMVIQNPRYQVTQFGKPVTLSCSQTLNHNVMYWYQQKSSQAPKLLFHYYDKDFNNEADTPDNFQSRRPNTSFCFLDIRSPGLGDTAMYLCATSRDAGTGELFFGEGSRLTVL.

This clonotype was detected many times. CDR3 bases: TGCAGTGCTTATTTCGCCGGACTTAACACAGATACGCAGTATTTT. It yields the protein CSAYFAGLNTDTQYF. V and J are TRBV20-1 and TRBJ2-3; a weak D match, TRBD2 (5 bases). CDR1 is DFQATT and CDR2 is SNEGSKA in the germline V gene (reference sequence). V was clipped by 5 bases and J by 2 bases, with 17 bases between them. The CDR3 totals 15 residues.

The CDR3 region is CASSQTGQADTEAFF. The CDR3 DNA reads TGCGCCAGCAGCCAAACGGGACAGGCTGACACTGAAGCTTTCTTT. The V and J genes are TRBV5-1 and TRBJ1-1, with 8 bases that match TRBD1. Germline V lookup: CDR1 SGHRS, CDR2 YFSETQ. CDR3 length: 15 residues. Trimming cost V 4 bases and J 3 bases; bases outside gene matches: 8.

This clonotype was observed a single time. The CDR3 carries no conserved terminal phenylalanine or tryptophan, so it likely arises from a read error. CDR3 residues: CASSSLAGSTDTQYL. The CDR3, as DNA: TGTGCCAGCAGCTCTCTCGCGGGGAGCACAGATACGCAGTATCTT. The gene calls are TRBV6-5 and TRBJ2-3; the D gene is possibly TRBD2 (6 bases). The CDR3 loop spans 15 amino acids. V was cut by 6 bases and J by 0 bases, with 13 bases left in between. Per the germline V gene, CDR1 is MNHEY and CDR2 is SVGAGI.

This clonotype was recorded many times. V is TRBV27 and J is TRBJ2-3, with 12 bases matching TRBD2. Germline lookup yields CDR1 MNHEY and CDR2 SMNVEV (reference sequence). Trimming at V came to 6 bases and at J to 1 base, leaving 5 bases not matched to a gene. This CDR3 has 16 residues. Written as DNA, the CDR3 is TGTGCCAGCAGACTAGGACTAGCGGGACGCACAGATACGCAGTATTTT. As protein: CASRLGLAGRTDTQYF.

This clonotype showed up just a few times. This clone may be a read error of a much larger clone one base away. V is TRBV25-1 and J is TRBJ2-7, with D perhaps TRBD2 (6 bases). Germline-derived CDR1 and CDR2 are MGHDK and SYGVNS. The CDR3 consists of 14 residues. The CDR3 nucleotides read TGTGCCAGCAGCGGTCCGGGGGTCCTAAGCGAGCGGTACTTC. Translating gives CASSGPGVLSERYF.

This clonotype was counted only a few times. This sequence joins TRBV6-2 or TRBV6-3 and TRBJ2-1; tentatively, D is TRBD2 (5 bases). Germline V gene data show CDR1 as MNHEY and CDR2 as SVGEGT. Trimming cost V 2 bases and J 5 bases, with 19 bases left between them. The CDR3 contains 17 residues. CDR3: CASSYPSARAGDNEQFF. The CDR3 DNA reads TGTGCCAGCAGTTACCCCTCGGCTAGGGCGGGCGACAATGAGCAGTTCTTC.

This clonotype showed up many times. This chain links TRBV20-1 with TRBJ2-7; D might be TRBD2 (6 bases). V was clipped by 3 bases and J by 0 bases, with 15 bases between them. The CDR3 sequence is 15 residues long. Germline CDR1 reads DFQATT; CDR2 reads SNEGSKA (reference sequence). In DNA form, the CDR3 reads TGCAGTGCTAGCGACCGGGGGAGGAGCTCCTACGAGCAGTACTTC. Its protein product is CSASDRGRSSYEQYF.

This clonotype was picked up many times. The J gene is TRBJ1-3, the V gene TRBV4-1; a weak D match, TRBD1 (5 bases). The CDR3 extends over 15 amino acids. The germline V and J ends were trimmed by 0 bases and 1 base, with 7 bases remaining between them. CDR1 and CDR2 from the germline V gene are MGHRA and YSYEKL. CDR3 DNA: TGCGCCAGCAGCCAAGACGGGGGATCTGGAAACACCATATATTTT. It is translated as CASSQDGGSGNTIYF.

This clonotype was recorded at least ten times. The rearrangement links TRBV29-1 to TRBJ2-1, with TRBD2 as a possible D gene (5 bases). Germline CDR1 and CDR2: SQVTM and ANQGSEA. Trimming cost V 5 bases and J 3 bases, with 11 bases left between them. The CDR3 sequence is 13 residues long. The CDR3 spells CSVFQRSYNEQFF. Written as DNA, the CDR3 is TGCAGCGTTTTCCAGCGGAGCTACAATGAGCAGTTCTTC.

This clonotype was found many times. The genes are TRBV4-1 and TRBJ2-3; D may be TRBD1 (5 bases). CDR3 length equals 15 residues. In germline, CDR1 is MGHRA, CDR2 YSYEKL. V was trimmed by 3 bases and J by 2 bases, leaving 12 bases between them. This CDR3 reads CASSHESRDTDTQYF. The DNA for the CDR3 is TGCGCCAGCAGCCATGAATCCAGGGACACAGATACGCAGTATTTT.

The V call is TRBV4-1, the J call TRBJ2-3; TRBD1 agrees at 11 bases. Unmatched junction bases numbered 9, after V lost 4 bases and J lost 3 bases. This CDR3 comprises 17 residues. Germline loops: CDR1 MGHRA, CDR2 YSYEKL. The DNA of the CDR3 is TGCGCCAGCAGCCCCCTAATCCGGGACAGGGGGACAGATACGCAGTATTTT. It codes for CASSPLIRDRGTDTQYF.

The table lists this clonotype with many counts. The rearrangement links TRBV28 to TRBJ1-5; TRBD1 matches 7 bases. J lost 4 bases, V lost 4 bases, and 4 bases had no gene match. This CDR3 is 14 amino acids long. The germline CDR1 and CDR2 sequences are MDHEN and SYDVKM. The CDR3 DNA sequence: TGTGCCAGCAGTTCAGGGGGTTTAAATCAGCCCCAGCATTTT. Its translation: CASSSGGLNQPQHF.

Only a few counts were recorded for this clonotype. Germline and junction disagree at one end, which may indicate a read error. The chain carries TRBV27 and TRBJ2-3, with TRBD2 as a possible D gene (5 bases). Looked up from germline, CDR1 is MNHEY and CDR2 is SMNVEV (reference sequence). The CDR3 consists of 14 residues. The chain's CDR3 is CASSLMRATNTQYF. The CDR3 DNA is TGTGCCAGCAGTTTAATGCGGGCCACAAATACGCAGTATTTT.

This clonotype was counted at least ten times. CDR3 region: CASSLAPGTSGRDEQFF. The CDR3 bases are TGTGCCAGCAGCTTAGCCCCCGGGACTAGCGGGAGAGATGAGCAGTTCTTC. The V and J genes are TRBV11-2 and TRBJ2-1, with 14 positions matching TRBD2. Germline V gives CDR1 SGHAT, CDR2 FQNNGV. V lost 1 base, J lost 8 bases, and 7 bases stayed unmatched. This CDR3 spans 17 amino acids. The entire variable domain, with the rest obtained from reference TRBV11-2 and TRBJ2-1, is as follows: EAGVAQSPRYKIIEKRQSVAFWCNPISGHATLYWYQQILGQGPKLLIQFQNNGVVDDSQLPKDRFSAERLKGVDSTLKIQPAKLEDSAVYLCASSLAPGTSGRDEQFFGPGTRLTVL.

This clonotype came up a few times. The genes are TRBV11-2 and TRBJ1-1; TRBD1 might be the D (6 bases). V shed 1 base and J shed 8 bases, with 11 bases lying between them. Germline CDR1 SGHAT, CDR2 FQNNGV. The length of the CDR3 is 13 residues. CDR3 sequence: CASSLVKQGEAFF. The CDR3 DNA follows: TGTGCCAGCAGCTTAGTTAAACAGGGAGAAGCTTTCTTT.